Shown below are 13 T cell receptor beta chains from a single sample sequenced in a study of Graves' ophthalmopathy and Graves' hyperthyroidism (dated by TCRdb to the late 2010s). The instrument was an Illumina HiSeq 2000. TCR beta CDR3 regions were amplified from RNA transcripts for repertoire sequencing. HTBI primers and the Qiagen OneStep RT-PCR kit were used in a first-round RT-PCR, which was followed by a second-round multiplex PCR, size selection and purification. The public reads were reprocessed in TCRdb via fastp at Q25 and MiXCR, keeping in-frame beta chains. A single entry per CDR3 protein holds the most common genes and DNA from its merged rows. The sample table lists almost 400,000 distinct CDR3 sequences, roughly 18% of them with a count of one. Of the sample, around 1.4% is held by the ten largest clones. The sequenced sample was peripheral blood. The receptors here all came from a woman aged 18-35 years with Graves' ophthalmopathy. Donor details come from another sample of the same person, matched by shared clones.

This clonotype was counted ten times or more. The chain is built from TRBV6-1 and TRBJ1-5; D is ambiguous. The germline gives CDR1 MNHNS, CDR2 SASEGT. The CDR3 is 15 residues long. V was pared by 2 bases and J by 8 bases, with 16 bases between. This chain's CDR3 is CASSERQARYEPQHF. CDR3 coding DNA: TGTGCCAGCAGTGAAAGGCAGGCCCGTTACGAGCCCCAGCATTTT.

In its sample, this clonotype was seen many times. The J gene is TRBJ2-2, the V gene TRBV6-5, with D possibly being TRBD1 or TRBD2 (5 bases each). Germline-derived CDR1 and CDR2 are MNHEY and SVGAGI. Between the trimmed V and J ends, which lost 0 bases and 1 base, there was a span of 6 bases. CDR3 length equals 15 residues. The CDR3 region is CASSYSGRNTGELFF. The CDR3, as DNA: TGTGCCAGCAGTTACTCGGGACGGAACACCGGGGAGCTGTTTTTT.

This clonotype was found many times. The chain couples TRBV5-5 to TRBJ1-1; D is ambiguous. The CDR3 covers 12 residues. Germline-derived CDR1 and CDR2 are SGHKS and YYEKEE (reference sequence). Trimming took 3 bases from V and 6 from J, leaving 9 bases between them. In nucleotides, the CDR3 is TGTGCCAGCAGCTCCATGGGTTCTGAAGCTTTCTTT. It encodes CASSSMGSEAFF.

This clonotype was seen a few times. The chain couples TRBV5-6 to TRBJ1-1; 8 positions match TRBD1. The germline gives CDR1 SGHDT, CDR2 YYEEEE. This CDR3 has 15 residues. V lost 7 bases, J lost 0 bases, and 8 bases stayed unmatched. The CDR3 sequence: CASFAGGALNTEAFF. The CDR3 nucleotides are TGTGCCAGCTTCGCAGGGGGCGCGTTGAACACTGAAGCTTTCTTT.

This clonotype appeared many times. The CDR3 protein is CASSPNTGNTIYF. CDR3 in DNA: TGTGCCAGCTCACCCAATACAGGAAACACCATATATTTT. The chain employs TRBV18 and TRBJ1-3, with D uncertain. This CDR3 region has 13 residues. Trimming stripped 3 bases from V and 4 bases from J, with 7 bases between. Per the germline V gene, CDR1 is KGHSH and CDR2 is LQKENI.

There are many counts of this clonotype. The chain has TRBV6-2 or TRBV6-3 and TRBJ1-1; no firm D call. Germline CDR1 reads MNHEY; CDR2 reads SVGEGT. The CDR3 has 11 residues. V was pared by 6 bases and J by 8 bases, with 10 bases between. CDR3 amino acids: CASRLLREAFF. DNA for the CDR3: TGTGCCAGCAGACTTCTCCGGGAAGCTTTCTTT.

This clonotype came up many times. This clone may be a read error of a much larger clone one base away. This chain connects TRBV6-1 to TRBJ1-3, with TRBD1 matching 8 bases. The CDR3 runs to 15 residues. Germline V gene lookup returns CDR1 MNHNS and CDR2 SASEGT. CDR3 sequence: CASSTSGGSGNAIYF. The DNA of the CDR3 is TGTGCCAGCAGTACCTCAGGGGGCTCTGGAAACGCCATATATTTT.

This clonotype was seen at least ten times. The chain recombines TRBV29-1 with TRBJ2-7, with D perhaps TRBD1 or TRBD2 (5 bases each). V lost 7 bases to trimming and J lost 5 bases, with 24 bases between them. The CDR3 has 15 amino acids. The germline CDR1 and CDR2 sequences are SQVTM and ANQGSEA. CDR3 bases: TGCAGCGCTTTAGTGGGGCAGGGCGGGTTCGACGAGCAGTACTTC. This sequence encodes CSALVGQGGFDEQYF.

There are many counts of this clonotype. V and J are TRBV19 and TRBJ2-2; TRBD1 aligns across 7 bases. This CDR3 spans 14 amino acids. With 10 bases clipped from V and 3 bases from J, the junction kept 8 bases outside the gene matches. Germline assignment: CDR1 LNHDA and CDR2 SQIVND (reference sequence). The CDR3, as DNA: TGTGCCACCGCGACAGGGTTTTACACCGGGGAGCTGTTTTTT. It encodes CATATGFYTGELFF.

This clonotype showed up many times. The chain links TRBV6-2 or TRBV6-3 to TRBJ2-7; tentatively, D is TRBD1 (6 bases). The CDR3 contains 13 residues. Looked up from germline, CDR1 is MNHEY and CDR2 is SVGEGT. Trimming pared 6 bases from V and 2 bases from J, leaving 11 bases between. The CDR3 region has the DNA TGTGCCAGCAGAAACAGGGCCCCCTACGAGCAGTACTTC. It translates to CASRNRAPYEQYF.

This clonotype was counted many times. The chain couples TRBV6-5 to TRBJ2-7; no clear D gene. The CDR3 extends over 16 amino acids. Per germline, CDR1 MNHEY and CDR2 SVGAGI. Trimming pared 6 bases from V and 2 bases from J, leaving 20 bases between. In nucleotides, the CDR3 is TGTGCCAGCAGCTACCTTGGACGGAGAGCCACCTACGAGCAGTACTTC. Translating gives CASSYLGRRATYEQYF.

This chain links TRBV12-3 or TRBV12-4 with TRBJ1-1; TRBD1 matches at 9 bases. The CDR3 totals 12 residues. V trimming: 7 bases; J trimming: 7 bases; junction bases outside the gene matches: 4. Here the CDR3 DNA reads TGTGCCAGCACCTGGGGACAGGGTGAAGCTTTCTTT. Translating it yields CASTWGQGEAFF.

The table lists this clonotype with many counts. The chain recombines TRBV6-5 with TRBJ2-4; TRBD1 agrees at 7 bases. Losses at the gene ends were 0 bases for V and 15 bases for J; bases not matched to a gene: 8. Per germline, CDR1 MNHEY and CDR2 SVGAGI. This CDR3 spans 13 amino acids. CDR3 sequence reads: CASSYSRDSGLYF. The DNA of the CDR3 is TGTGCCAGCAGTTACTCAAGGGACAGCGGTCTGTACTTC.